This TCR beta chain was obtained from a study of monozygotic twins with inflammatory bowel disease. Remarks on this clonotype: Its antigen is not identified.

Whole blood that had not undergone T cell sorting provided the isolated total RNA. Whole-study findings and limits: Relative to healthy twins, IBD patients had fewer clonotypes in common with others, a gap that was especially apparent with disease activity.

TCRdb re-called the 5' RACE reads; every CDR3 protein appears as one record, without DNA. This sample's clone table lists 200,000 to 250,000 distinct CDR3 sequences. CDR1 SGHTA and CDR2 FQGNSA come from the germline V gene. This CDR3 has 15 amino acids. Sequences were obtained from blood. The receptor was isolated from a human donor with ulcerative colitis or Crohn's disease, or a healthy co-twin of an affected twin (not recorded which). V gene TRBV7-2 combines with J gene TRBJ2-1; TCRdb's assignment of TRBD1 cannot be checked, as there is no DNA. The CDR3 spells CASSLGGTGTSEQFF.